The rows below give T cell receptor beta chains drawn from one sample of a study of beta chain features in type 1 diabetes. Libraries were prepared by immunoSEQ multiplex PCR; TCRdb keeps only in-frame clonotypes and omits some of them. The table records over 500,000 clones, about a sixth of them present only once. Material for sequencing was naive CD4+ T cells from blood. The receptors here all came from a young man in good health. Each CDR3 is given with its conserved first and last residue. D genes are given only for firm matches. Size is omitted from some rows. Given values are once, few, many or a class for expanded clones.

>.|.|TRBJ1-1|TRBV29-1
TGCAGCGTTGACTTTGGCACAGTGAACACTGAAGCTTTCTTT
CSVDFGTVNTEAFF
>few|.|TRBJ1-5|TRBV6-5
TGTGCCAGCAGTTACGCAGGGAATAGCAATCAGCCCCAGCATTTT
CASSYAGNSNQPQHF
>.|.|TRBJ1-2|TRBV7-9
TGTGCCAGCGGCTTGGGTGGGGGAAATCAATTTAACTATGGCTACACCTTC
CASGLGGGNQFNYGYTF
>.|TRBD1|TRBJ2-1|TRBV18
TGTGCCAGCCCCTCTTCCAGCACAGGGGGCTCGGTTGAGCAGTTCTTC
CASPSSSTGGSVEQFF
>.|TRBD2|TRBJ2-3|TRBV25-1
TGTGCCAGCAGTCGGGCGGGAGTGAGCGCAGATACGCAGTATTTT
CASSRAGVSADTQYF
>few|.|TRBJ2-2|TRBV9
TGTGCCAGCAGCGTAGGCGGGGGCAGCCTCACCGGGGAGCTGTTTTTT
CASSVGGGSLTGELFF
>.|TRBD2|TRBJ2-1|TRBV11-2
TGTGCCAGCAGTCTTACTAGCGGGGTAGGCGATGAGCAGTTCTTC
CASSLTSGVGDEQFF
>few|.|TRBJ2-3|TRBV5-1
TGCGCCAGCAGCCCCCGAGGGGGTCAAGATACGCAGTATTTT
CASSPRGGQDTQYF
>few|TRBD1|TRBJ1-5|TRBV7-2
TGTGCCAGCAGCCCTGACAGGGGGGGCAATCAGCCCCAGCATTTT
CASSPDRGGNQPQHF
>few|TRBD2|TRBJ2-1|TRBV7-6
TGTGCCAGCAGGGGACTAGCGGGGGGTTACAATGAGCAGTTCTTC
CASRGLAGGYNEQFF
>many|TRBD1|TRBJ2-4|TRBV13
TGTGCCAGCACGACAGGGGGGAACATTCAGTACTTC
CASTTGGNIQYF
>few|TRBD1|TRBJ2-7|TRBV7-3
TGTGCCAGCAGCCTTGGACAGGGGAGATACGAGCAGTACTTC
CASSLGQGRYEQYF
>many|TRBD2|TRBJ2-3|TRBV10-3
TGTGCCATCGCCGAGCGGGGGACCGATACGCAGTATTTT
CAIAERGTDTQYF
>.|.|TRBJ1-1|TRBV7-2
TGTGCCAGCAGCAGGGGGAACGCTGAAGCTTTCTTT
CASSRGNAEAFF
>.|.|TRBJ2-5|TRBV19
TGTGCCAGTGGGGGCGAAGGAGTAGGAGAGACCCAGTACTTC
CASGGEGVGETQYF
>.|.|TRBJ1-2|TRBV30
TGTGCCGGACGGTCAGCAGTAAACTATGGCTACACCTTC
CAGRSAVNYGYTF
>few|TRBD1|TRBJ2-5|TRBV5-1
TGCGCCAGCAGCTCTCGGGGACAGGGGATCCAAGAGACCCAGTACTTC
CASSSRGQGIQETQYF
>.|.|TRBJ2-6|TRBV13
TGTGCCAGCAGCTTCTCTCTAGCCGTCCTCTCTGGGGCCAACGTCCTGACTTTC
CASSFSLAVLSGANVLTF
>.|TRBD2|TRBJ2-6|TRBV6-6
TGTGCCAGCACCTCGGGAGGGGTGGGGGCCAACGTCCTGACTTTC
CASTSGGVGANVLTF
>.|TRBD2|TRBJ2-1|TRBV28
TGTGCCAGCTATGGGACTACCTACAATGAGCAGTTCTTC
CASYGTTYNEQFF
>few|.|TRBJ2-7|TRBV7-2
TGTGCCAGCAGCCTTAGCTACGAGCAGTACTTC
CASSLSYEQYF
>.|.|TRBJ2-5|TRBV5-1
TGCGCCAGCAGAAATAGCGGCCAAGAGACCCAGTACTTC
CASRNSGQETQYF
>.|TRBD1|TRBJ2-7|TRBV5-6
TGTGCCAGCAGCTTGACCGGGACAGCTGCCTACGAGCAGTACTTC
CASSLTGTAAYEQYF
>.|TRBD2|TRBJ2-1|TRBV7-7
TGTGCCAGCAGCTCAAACCTAGCGGGCCTCAATGAGCAGTTCTTC
CASSSNLAGLNEQFF
>few|.|TRBJ1-3|TRBV15
TGTGCCACCAGCCCCGGCGGGTATGGAAACACCATATATTTT
CATSPGGYGNTIYF
>few|.|TRBJ1-1|TRBV30
TGTGCCTCCTACGACGGGGCCCTTTTCTTT
CASYDGALFF
>.|.|TRBJ1-6|TRBV27
TGTGCCAGCAGGGTACGCAGCGGGGATGAGTCACCCCTCCACTTT
CASRVRSGDESPLHF
>.|.|TRBJ2-5|TRBV28
TGTGCCAGCAGTGTGGCGACGGACAGAGAGACCCAGTACTTC
CASSVATDRETQYF
>.|.|TRBJ2-7|TRBV15
TGTGCCACCAGCAGAGTCGACAGGTTCCTTTACGAGCAGTACTTC
CATSRVDRFLYEQYF
>.|.|TRBJ2-2|TRBV7-9
TGTGCCAGCAGCTTAACAGTCGGGGCCGGGGAGCTGTTTTTT
CASSLTVGAGELFF